The rows below give T cell receptor beta chains drawn from one sample of a study of blood T cells in healthy people across ages. A single record per CDR3 protein comes from TCRdb applying MiXCR to the 5' RACE reads. The table shows approximately 800,000 distinct CDR3 sequences, with about 37% occurring only once. Sequenced input: blood. Receptor source: a man aged 18 to 30 in good health. Each CDR3 is given with its conserved first and last residue. The D gene is left open where the match is weak. For some rows the clone size is stated as once, few or many, or as a class when expanded; others skip it.

V	D	J	size	CDR3	DNA
TRBV20-1	.	TRBJ2-1	once	CSASMTRGGTLQETQFF	TGCAGTGCCTCTATGACCCGTGGCGGAACCTTACAAGAGACCCAGTTCTTC
TRBV2	.	TRBJ2-4	.	CTSRDSSMSAKNIQYF	TGTACCAGCAGAGACTCAAGCATGTCGGCCAAAAACATTCAGTACTTC
TRBV12-5	TRBD2	TRBJ2-2	.	CASGSPGGRNTGELFF	TGTGCTAGTGGTAGCCCGGGGGGGCGGAACACCGGGGAGCTGTTTTTT
TRBV10-3	.	TRBJ2-7	.	CAISDLKESEQYF	TGTGCCATCAGTGATCTAAAGGAATCCGAGCAGTACTTC
TRBV5-1	TRBD1	TRBJ1-4	.	CASSESTGGKVEKPFF	TGCGCCAGCAGCGAATCGACAGGGGGGAAGGTTGAAAAACCGTTTTTT
TRBV9	.	TRBJ2-5	.	CASSAKRNEQYF	TGTGCCAGCAGCGCCAAACGGAATGAGCAGTACTTC
TRBV6-2/TRBV6-3	.	TRBJ1-6	.	CASSYGHSPLHF	TGTGCCAGCAGTTACGGGCATTCACCCCTCCACTTT
TRBV6-6	.	TRBJ1-2	.	CASSIYRNYGYTF	TGTGCCAGCAGTATCTACAGGAACTATGGCTACACCTTC
TRBV6-2/TRBV6-3	.	TRBJ1-4	few	CASSYRDRTATNEKLFF	TGTGCCAGCAGTTACCGCGACAGGACCGCAACTAATGAAAAACTGTTTTTT
TRBV20-1	.	TRBJ2-7	.	CSARDGEEQYF	TGCAGTGCTAGGGATGGGGAAGAGCAGTACTTC
TRBV5-1	.	TRBJ1-5	.	CASSASRGQPQHF	TGCGCCAGCAGCGCCTCCAGGGGCCAGCCCCAGCATTTT